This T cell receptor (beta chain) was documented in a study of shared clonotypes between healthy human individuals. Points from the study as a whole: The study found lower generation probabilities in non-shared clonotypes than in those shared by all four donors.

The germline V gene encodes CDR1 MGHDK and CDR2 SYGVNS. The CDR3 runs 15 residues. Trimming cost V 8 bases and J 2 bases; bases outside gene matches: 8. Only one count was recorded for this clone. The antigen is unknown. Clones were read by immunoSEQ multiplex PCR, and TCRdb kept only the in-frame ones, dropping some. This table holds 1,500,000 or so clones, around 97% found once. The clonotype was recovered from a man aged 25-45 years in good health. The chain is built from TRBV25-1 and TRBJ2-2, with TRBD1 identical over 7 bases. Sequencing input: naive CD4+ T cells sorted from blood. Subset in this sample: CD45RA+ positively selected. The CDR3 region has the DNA TGTGCCAGCCGTGGGCACAGGGGAAACACCGGGGAGCTGTTTTTT. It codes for CASRGHRGNTGELFF. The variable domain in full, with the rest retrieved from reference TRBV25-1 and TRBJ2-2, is EADIYQTPRYLVIGTGKKITLECSQTMGHDKMYWYQQDPGMELHLIHYSYGVNSTEKGDLSSESTVSRIRTEHFPLTLESARPSHTSQYLCASRGHRGNTGELFFGEGSRLTVL.